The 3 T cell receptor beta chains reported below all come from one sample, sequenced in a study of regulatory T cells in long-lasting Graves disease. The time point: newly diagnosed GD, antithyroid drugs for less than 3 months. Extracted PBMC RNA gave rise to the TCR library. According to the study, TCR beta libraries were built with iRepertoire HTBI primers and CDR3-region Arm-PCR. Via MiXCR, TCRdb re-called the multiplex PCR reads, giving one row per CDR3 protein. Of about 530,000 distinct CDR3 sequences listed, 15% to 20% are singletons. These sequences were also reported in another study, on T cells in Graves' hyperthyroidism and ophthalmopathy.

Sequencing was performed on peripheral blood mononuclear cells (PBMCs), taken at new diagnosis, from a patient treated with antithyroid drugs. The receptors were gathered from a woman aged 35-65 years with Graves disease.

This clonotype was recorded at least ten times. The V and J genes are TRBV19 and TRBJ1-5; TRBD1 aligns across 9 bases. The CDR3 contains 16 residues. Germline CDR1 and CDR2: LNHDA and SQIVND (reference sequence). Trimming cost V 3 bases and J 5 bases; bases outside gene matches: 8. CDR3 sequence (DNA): TGTGCCAGTAGTATCATGACAGGGGGTGGGGATCAGCCCCAGCATTTT. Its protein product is CASSIMTGGGDQPQHF.

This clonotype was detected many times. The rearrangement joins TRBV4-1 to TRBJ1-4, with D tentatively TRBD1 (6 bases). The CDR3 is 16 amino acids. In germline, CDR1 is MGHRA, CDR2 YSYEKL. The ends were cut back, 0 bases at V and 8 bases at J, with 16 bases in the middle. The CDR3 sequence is CASSQDRGRGGEKLFF. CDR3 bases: TGCGCCAGCAGCCAAGATCGAGGCAGGGGCGGGGAAAAACTGTTTTTT.

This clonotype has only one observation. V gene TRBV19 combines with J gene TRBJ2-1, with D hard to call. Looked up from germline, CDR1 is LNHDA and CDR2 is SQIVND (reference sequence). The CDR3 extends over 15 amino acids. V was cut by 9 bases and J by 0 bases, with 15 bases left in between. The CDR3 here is CASDTGRSSYNEQFF. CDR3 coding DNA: TGTGCCAGCGACACTGGGCGGAGCTCCTACAATGAGCAGTTCTTC.